The 28 T cell receptor beta chains presented below share a single source sample, sequenced in a study of cytomegalovirus exposure and HLA in healthy donors. It was with 60 Vbeta and 13 Jbeta primers that the PCR ran. Clones were sequenced by immunoSEQ multiplex PCR, and TCRdb holds only the in-frame ones, with some missing. This sample has around 88,000 clones, with less than 80% found just once. The sample comprised PBMCs. All receptors derive from a middle-aged woman in good health and CMV-seropositive.

The V call is TRBV5-1, the J call TRBJ2-7; D possibly corresponds to TRBD2 (6 bases). V lost 4 bases and J 4 bases, leaving 15 bases between the germline ends. CDR3 size: 14 residues. Per germline, CDR1 SGHRS and CDR2 YFSETQ. Here the CDR3 reads CASSLPGLSYEQYF. The CDR3 DNA is TGCGCCAGCAGCCTACCGGGACTTTCATACGAGCAGTACTTC. Based on the CDR3 plus reference TRBV5-1 and TRBJ2-7, the full variable domain is KAGVTQTPRYLIKTRGQQVTLSCSPISGHRSVSWYQQTPGQGLQFLFEYFSETQRNKGNFPGRFSGRQFSNSRSEMNVSTLELGDSALYLCASSLPGLSYEQYFGPGTRLTVT.

The V gene is TRBV6-1, the J gene TRBJ2-1, with 9 bases that match TRBD2. Looked up from germline, CDR1 is MNHNS and CDR2 is SASEGT. This CDR3 is 14 amino acids long. V gave up 5 bases and J gave up 6 bases; unmatched junction bases: 5. The CDR3 nucleotides read TGTGCCAGCAGTAGCGGGAGGACTGTCAATGAGCAGTTCTTC. This gives the protein CASSSGRTVNEQFF.

V usage is TRBV15 and J usage is TRBJ2-1; 12 nucleotides line up with TRBD2. There are 15 residues in the CDR3. V shed 3 bases, J shed 7 bases, and the junction held 4 bases outside the gene matches. Germline loops: CDR1 LNHNV, CDR2 YYDKDF (reference sequence). CDR3 nucleotide sequence: TGTGCCACCAGCAGGTATGGGACTAGCGGGAATGAGCAGTTCTTC. Protein product: CATSRYGTSGNEQFF. Full variable domain (missing parts from reference TRBV15 and TRBJ2-1): DAMVIQNPRYQVTQFGKPVTLSCSQTLNHNVMYWYQQKSSQAPKLLFHYYDKDFNNEADTPDNFQSRRPNTSFCFLDIRSPGLGDTAMYLCATSRYGTSGNEQFFGPGTRLTVL.

V is TRBV7-2 and J is TRBJ1-1; no reliable D call. CDR3 length: 15 residues. Per the germline V gene, CDR1 is SGHTA and CDR2 is FQGNSA. The ends were cut back, 3 bases at V and 0 bases at J, with 11 bases in the middle. CDR3 coding DNA: TGTGCCAGCAGCTTCCTAGGAGGGATGAACACTGAAGCTTTCTTT. This encodes CASSFLGGMNTEAFF.

In this sample, this clone turned up once. This chain joins TRBV6-6 and TRBJ2-6; tentative D call: TRBD2 (7 bases). Germline V gives CDR1 MNHNY, CDR2 SVGAGI (reference sequence). V was trimmed by 2 bases and J by 4 bases, leaving 12 bases between them. This CDR3 is built from 16 residues. The CDR3 here is CASSYRGGSGANVLTF. CDR3 bases: TGTGCCAGCAGTTACAGGGGGGGATCGGGGGCCAACGTCCTGACTTTC.

V and J are TRBV20-1 and TRBJ2-7; the D is unclear. V shed 6 bases and J shed 3 bases, with 9 bases lying between them. This CDR3 has 11 amino acids. CDR1 and CDR2 (germline): DFQATT, SNEGSKA (reference sequence). CDR3 protein: CSAEQRYEQYF. The CDR3 bases are TGCAGTGCCGAACAACGCTACGAGCAGTACTTC.

The CDR3 spells CASRAGGGYNEQFF. CDR3 nucleotide sequence: TGCGCCAGCAGGGCGGGAGGCGGATACAATGAGCAGTTCTTC. The V call is TRBV5-1, the J call TRBJ2-1, with TRBD2 matching over 8 bases. CDR3 size: 14 residues. V trimming: 5 bases; J trimming: 4 bases; junction bases outside the gene matches: 5. Per the germline V gene, CDR1 is SGHRS and CDR2 is YFSETQ.

This clone was seen just once. The chain is built from TRBV4-1 and TRBJ2-3, with TRBD2 matching over 13 bases. The CDR3 has 17 residues. Trimming removed 0 bases from V and 5 bases from J; junction bases left unmatched: 5. Per germline, CDR1 MGHRA and CDR2 YSYEKL. CDR3 loop: CASSQEEGLAGQDTQYF. The CDR3 bases are TGCGCCAGCAGCCAAGAAGAGGGACTAGCGGGACAAGATACGCAGTATTTT.

The rearrangement uses TRBV25-1 and TRBJ2-7; a possible D gene is TRBD1 (6 bases). Trimming removed 8 bases from V and 2 bases from J, with 13 bases in between. Looked up from germline, CDR1 is MGHDK and CDR2 is SYGVNS. The CDR3 is 13 amino acids. In DNA, the CDR3 is TGTGCCAGCGTGATGGACAGTACCTACGAGCAGTACTTC. This codes for CASVMDSTYEQYF.

This clone was observed once. The rearrangement uses TRBV5-5 and TRBJ2-7; perhaps TRBD1 as D (8 bases). The CDR3 totals 18 residues. Germline V lookup: CDR1 SGHKS, CDR2 YYEKEE (reference sequence). The V and J ends lost 4 bases and 0 bases respectively, with 23 bases between them. Here the CDR3 reads CASSRRGRASGDSYEQYF. CDR3 in DNA: TGTGCCAGCAGCCGCAGGGGGCGGGCCAGCGGGGACTCCTACGAGCAGTACTTC.

The chain employs TRBV7-2 and TRBJ2-1, with 10 bases that match TRBD2. The V gene's germline CDR1 is SGHTA and CDR2 FQGNSA. This CDR3 comprises 15 residues. Trimming at V came to 5 bases and at J to 4 bases, leaving 5 bases not matched to a gene. The CDR3 loop is CASSLSSGGYNEQFF. CDR3 sequence (DNA): TGTGCCAGCAGCCTCTCTAGCGGGGGTTACAATGAGCAGTTCTTC. The full variable domain, its missing parts supplied by reference TRBV7-2 and TRBJ2-1, is GAGVSQSPSNKVTEKGKDVELRCDPISGHTALYWYRQSLGQGLEFLIYFQGNSAPDKSGLPSDRFSAERTGGSVSTLTIQRTQQEDSAVYLCASSLSSGGYNEQFFGPGTRLTVL.

The CDR3 sequence: CAWRAAFVPEAFF. CDR3 DNA sequence: TGTGCCTGGAGGGCCGCTTTCGTTCCTGAAGCTTTCTTT. The gene calls are TRBV30 and TRBJ1-1; D remains ambiguous. V gave up 3 bases and J gave up 6 bases, with 14 bases separating them. This CDR3 is 13 amino acids long. Germline V gene data show CDR1 as GTSNPN and CDR2 as SVGIG (reference sequence).

This rearrangement joins TRBV11-2 to TRBJ2-3; D might be TRBD2 (5 bases). V was shortened by 5 bases and J by 4 bases, with 16 bases between the two germline ends. Germline lookup yields CDR1 SGHAT and CDR2 FQNNGV. This CDR3 spans 15 amino acids. The CDR3 loop is CASSQTAGAPDTQYF. Here the CDR3 DNA reads TGTGCCAGCAGCCAAACCGCGGGCGCCCCAGATACGCAGTATTTT.

V gene TRBV2 combines with J gene TRBJ2-5; 7 bases are shared with TRBD2. V lost 2 bases, J lost 4 bases, and 16 bases stayed unmatched. The CDR3 has 18 amino acids. CDR1 is SNHLY and CDR2 is FYNNEI in the germline V gene. CDR3 DNA: TGTGCCAGCAGTGAATTCGGCGGGAGTTCCTCTTCGGTAGAGACCCAGTACTTC. Translating gives CASSEFGGSSSSVETQYF.

The rearrangement uses TRBV18 and TRBJ2-2, with a tentative D call TRBD2 (5 bases). The CDR3 is 14 residues long. The germline V gene has CDR1 KGHSH and CDR2 LQKENI. Deletions cut 3 bases from V and 0 bases from J, with 5 bases between. This CDR3 is CASSPGTNTGELFF. The CDR3 coding sequence is TGTGCCAGCTCACCCGGGACGAACACCGGGGAGCTGTTTTTT.

The genes are TRBV11-3 and TRBJ2-3; the match to TRBD2 covers 11 bases. Germline lookup yields CDR1 SGHNT and CDR2 YENEEA. After removal of 4 bases from V and 0 bases from J, the junction contained 3 bases not matched to a gene. The CDR3 is 16 amino acids. The CDR3 DNA sequence: TGTGCCAGCAGCTCCAGACTAGCGGGGAGCACAGATACGCAGTATTTT. Translation gives CASSSRLAGSTDTQYF.

The rearrangement links TRBV18 to TRBJ2-7; D is perhaps TRBD1 (9 bases). V shed 3 bases and J shed 2 bases, with 14 bases lying between them. Germline loops: CDR1 KGHSH, CDR2 LQKENI. The CDR3 runs to 15 residues. The CDR3 spells CASSPGGDRAYEQYF. CDR3 DNA sequence: TGTGCCAGCTCACCCGGGGGGGACAGGGCCTACGAGCAGTACTTC.

The chain has TRBV7-9 and TRBJ1-5; D is unclear. The CDR3 contains 13 residues. Between the trimmed V and J ends, which lost 5 bases and 5 bases, there was a span of 10 bases. Per the germline V gene, CDR1 is SEHNR and CDR2 is FQNEAQ (reference sequence). The CDR3 is CASSPKGDQPQHF. The CDR3 DNA reads as TGTGCCAGCAGCCCTAAGGGAGATCAGCCCCAGCATTTT. Full variable domain (remainder filled in from reference TRBV7-9 and TRBJ1-5): DTGVSQNPRHKITKRGQNVTFRCDPISEHNRLYWYRQTLGQGPEFLTYFQNEAQLEKSRLLSDRFSAERPKGSFSTLEIQRTEQGDSAMYLCASSPKGDQPQHFGDGTRLSIL.

The chain has TRBV6-5 and TRBJ2-5, with 9 bases identical to TRBD1. The J call may not be correct, given that the DNA end is closer to TRBJ2-7. The CDR3 loop spans 13 amino acids. Germline CDR1 reads MNHEY; CDR2 reads SVGAGI. CDR3 coding DNA: TGTGCCAGCCTGGGACAGGGAGAGTACGAGCAGTACTTC. This codes for CASLGQGEYEQYF.

For the CDR3, the DNA is TGTGCCAGCAGCTCCTCGGACAGTCGAGCCTACGAGCAGTACTTC. Amino acids: CASSSSDSRAYEQYF. The chain combines TRBV11-3 with TRBJ2-7, with D possibly matching TRBD1 (6 bases). The ends were cut back, 4 bases at V and 2 bases at J, with 15 bases in the middle. The CDR3 contains 15 residues. Germline V gene sequence: CDR1 SGHNT, CDR2 YENEEA.

This rearrangement joins TRBV18 to TRBJ1-2; D is unclear. Per germline, CDR1 KGHSH and CDR2 LQKENI. Trimming took off 3 bases at V and 8 bases at J, with 13 bases between the two ends. The CDR3 consists of 13 residues. CDR3 region: CASSPRETGGYTF. The CDR3 bases are TGTGCCAGCTCACCCCGGGAAACGGGGGGCTACACCTTC.

This clone was seen more than once but under ten times. The rearrangement uses TRBV6-1 and TRBJ1-2; TRBD1 aligns across 8 bases. The V gene's germline CDR1 is MNHNS and CDR2 SASEGT. After removal of 4 bases from V and 7 bases from J, the junction contained 8 bases not matched to a gene. This CDR3 has 14 amino acids. This CDR3 reads CASSASQGGLGYTF. The CDR3 DNA follows: TGTGCCAGCAGTGCTTCACAGGGGGGGCTTGGCTACACCTTC.

The chain carries TRBV5-4 and TRBJ2-3, with 13 bases fitting TRBD2. J lost 3 bases, V lost 0 bases, and 1 base had no gene match. The CDR3 has 16 amino acids. CDR1 is SGHNT and CDR2 is YYREEE in the germline V gene (reference sequence). The CDR3 spells CASSLAGLAGTDTQYF. The CDR3 nucleotides are TGTGCCAGCAGCTTGGCGGGACTAGCGGGAACAGATACGCAGTATTTT.

This chain connects TRBV10-2 to TRBJ2-7; tentatively, D is TRBD1 (5 bases). The CDR3 loop spans 12 amino acids. The V and J ends lost 4 bases and 11 bases respectively, with 15 bases between them. Germline V gene sequence: CDR1 WSHSY, CDR2 SAAADI. As DNA, the CDR3 is TGCGCCAGCAGTGGTGTCGTAGGGGTGGAGTACTTC. Its protein is CASSGVVGVEYF.

Points on this clone: Other DNA sequences within the sample encode an identical CDR3. The chain has TRBV29-1 and TRBJ2-2; TRBD1 aligns across 9 bases. CDR1 and CDR2 from the germline V gene are SQVTM and ANQGSEA. V was pared by 1 base and J by 4 bases, with 1 base of the junction left unmatched. This CDR3 contains 14 residues. CDR3 sequence reads: CSVEGGQGTGELFF. CDR3 DNA sequence: TGCAGCGTTGAAGGGGGACAGGGCACCGGGGAGCTGTTTTTT.

The chain links TRBV11-3 to TRBJ2-1; D might be TRBD2 (6 bases). With 0 bases removed from V and 9 bases from J, the gap between germline ends came to 12 bases. CDR1 SGHNT and CDR2 YENEEA come from the germline V gene. The CDR3 has 14 amino acids. The CDR3 DNA sequence: TGTGCCAGCAGCTTAGATCTAACCGGGAGTGAGCAGTTCTTC. This codes for CASSLDLTGSEQFF. The full variable domain, in which reference TRBV11-3 and TRBJ2-1 provide the parts outside the CDR3, is EAGVVQSPRYKIIEKKQPVAFWCNPISGHNTLYWYLQNLGQGPELLIRYENEEAVDDSQLPKDRFSAERLKGVDSTLKIQPAELGDSAVYLCASSLDLTGSEQFFGPGTRLTVL.

The count of this clone is one. The CDR3 nucleotides are TGTGCCAGCTCAACCTTGCAGGAGGATGAAGCTTTCTTT. It codes for CASSTLQEDEAFF. The chain uses TRBV18 and TRBJ1-1; no clear D gene. This CDR3 has 13 amino acids. Per the germline V gene, CDR1 is KGHSH and CDR2 is LQKENI. V was cut by 5 bases and J by 7 bases, with 14 bases left in between.

The gene calls are TRBV19 and TRBJ2-2; possibly TRBD1 for D (6 bases). This CDR3 region has 15 residues. Looked up from germline, CDR1 is LNHDA and CDR2 is SQIVND (reference sequence). V was shortened by 3 bases and J by 6 bases, with 14 bases between the two germline ends. The CDR3 reads CASSILGGEPGELFF. CDR3 bases: TGTGCCAGTAGTATTTTAGGGGGAGAGCCCGGGGAGCTGTTTTTT.